A few counts support the clone carrying this T cell receptor beta chain. J lost 6 bases, V lost 3 bases, and 4 bases had no gene match. The CDR3 extends over 13 amino acids. Per the germline V gene, CDR1 is KGHDR and CDR2 is SFDVKD. The data originate from a study of blood T cell repertoires in COVID-19. In the study overall: The United States, Italy and Spain provided the acute and convalescent COVID-19 samples. T cells, B-cell-depleted T cells, or PBMCs provided the cDNA or gDNA that served as material.

Authors' data handling: Scientists estimated how many nucleated cells there were by amplifying reference gene primers. Here immunoSEQ multiplex PCR was the method, and the copy in TCRdb shows in-frame clones only, minus some. The V and J calls and clone size are taken from that table; D and trimming were inferred from the DNA. Counted here are about 42,000 clones, about 89% occurring once; the ten biggest clones make up approximately 0.4%. This clonotype was sampled from a human donor in a cohort sampled during active COVID-19. Material: peripheral blood. This rearrangement joins TRBV24-1 to TRBJ2-7; 7 bases match TRBD1. CDR3 protein: CATSDLGGPEQYF. The CDR3, as DNA: TGTGCCACCAGTGATCTAGGGGGCCCCGAGCAGTACTTC.